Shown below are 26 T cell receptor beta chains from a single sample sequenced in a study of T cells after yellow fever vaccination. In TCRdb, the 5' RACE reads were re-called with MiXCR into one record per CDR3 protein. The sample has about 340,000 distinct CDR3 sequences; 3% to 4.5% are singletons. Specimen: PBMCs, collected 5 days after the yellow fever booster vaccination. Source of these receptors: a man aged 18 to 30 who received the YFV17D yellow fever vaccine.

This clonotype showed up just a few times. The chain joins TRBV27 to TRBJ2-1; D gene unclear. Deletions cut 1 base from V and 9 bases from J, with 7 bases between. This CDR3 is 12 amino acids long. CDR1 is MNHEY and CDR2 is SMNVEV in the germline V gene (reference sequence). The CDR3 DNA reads TGTGCCAGCAGTTTATTGGGATTTGAGCAGTTCTTC. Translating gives CASSLLGFEQFF.

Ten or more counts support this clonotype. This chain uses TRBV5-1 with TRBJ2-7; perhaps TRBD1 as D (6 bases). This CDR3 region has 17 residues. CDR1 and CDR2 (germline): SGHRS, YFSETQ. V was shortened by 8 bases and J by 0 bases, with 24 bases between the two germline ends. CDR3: CARLTRGPRSSSYEQYV. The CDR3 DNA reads TGCGCCAGGCTCACCAGGGGACCGCGCTCGAGCTCCTACGAGCAGTACGTC.

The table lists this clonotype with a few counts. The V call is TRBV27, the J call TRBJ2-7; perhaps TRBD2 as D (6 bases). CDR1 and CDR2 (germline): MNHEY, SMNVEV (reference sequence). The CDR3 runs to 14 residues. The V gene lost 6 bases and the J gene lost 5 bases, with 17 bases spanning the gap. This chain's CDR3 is CASREGRGADEQYV. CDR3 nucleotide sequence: TGTGCCAGCAGGGAGGGTCGAGGGGCGGACGAGCAGTACGTC.

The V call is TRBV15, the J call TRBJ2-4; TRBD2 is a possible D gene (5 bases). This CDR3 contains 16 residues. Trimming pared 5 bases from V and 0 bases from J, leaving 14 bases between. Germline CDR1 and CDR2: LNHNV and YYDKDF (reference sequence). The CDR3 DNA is TGTGCCACCAGCGGAGGAGGAAAACTAGCCAAAAACATTCAGTACTTC. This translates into CATSGGGKLAKNIQYF.

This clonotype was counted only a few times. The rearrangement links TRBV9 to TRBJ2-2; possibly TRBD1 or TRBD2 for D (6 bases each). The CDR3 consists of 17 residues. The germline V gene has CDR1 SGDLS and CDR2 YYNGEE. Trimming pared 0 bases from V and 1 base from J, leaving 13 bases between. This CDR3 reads CASSVGVGGLNTGELFF. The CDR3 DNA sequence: TGTGCCAGCAGCGTAGGGGTGGGGGGCCTGAACACCGGGGAGCTGTTTTTT.

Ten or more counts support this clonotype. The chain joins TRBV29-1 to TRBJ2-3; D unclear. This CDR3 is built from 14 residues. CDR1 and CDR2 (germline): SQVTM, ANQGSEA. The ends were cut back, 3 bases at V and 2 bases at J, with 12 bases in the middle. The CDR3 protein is CSVDSAVVTDTQYF. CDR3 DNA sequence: TGCAGCGTTGATAGTGCGGTAGTCACAGATACGCAGTATTTT.

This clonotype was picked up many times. The CDR3 region is CASSGGLAGNTGELFF. CDR3 nucleotides: TGCGCCAGCAGCGGGGGACTAGCGGGGAACACCGGGGAGCTGTTTTTT. The V and J genes are TRBV5-1 and TRBJ2-2; 12 positions match TRBD2. The CDR3 covers 16 residues. Germline assignment: CDR1 SGHRS and CDR2 YFSETQ. V dropped 4 bases and J dropped 1; count of bases not matched to a gene: 2.

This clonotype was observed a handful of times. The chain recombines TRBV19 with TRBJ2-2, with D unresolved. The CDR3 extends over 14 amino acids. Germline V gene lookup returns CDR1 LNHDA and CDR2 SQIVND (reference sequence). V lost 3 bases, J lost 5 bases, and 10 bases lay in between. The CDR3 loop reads CASSIRPETGELFF. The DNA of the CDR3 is TGTGCCAGTAGTATTCGACCCGAAACCGGGGAGCTGTTTTTT.

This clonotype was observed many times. CDR3 DNA: TGCGCCAGCAGCTTGGGCATGGGGACTGAAGCTTTCTTT. Translating it yields CASSLGMGTEAFF. The rearrangement links TRBV5-1 to TRBJ1-1; D unclear. V was pared by 0 bases and J by 5 bases, with 8 bases between. Germline-derived CDR1 and CDR2 are SGHRS and YFSETQ. The CDR3 totals 13 residues.

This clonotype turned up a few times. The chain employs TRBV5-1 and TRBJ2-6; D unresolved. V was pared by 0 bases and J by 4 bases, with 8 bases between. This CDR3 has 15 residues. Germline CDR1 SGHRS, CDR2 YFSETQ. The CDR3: CASSLVRLGANVLTF. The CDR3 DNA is TGCGCCAGCAGCTTGGTTCGCCTCGGGGCCAACGTCCTGACTTTC.

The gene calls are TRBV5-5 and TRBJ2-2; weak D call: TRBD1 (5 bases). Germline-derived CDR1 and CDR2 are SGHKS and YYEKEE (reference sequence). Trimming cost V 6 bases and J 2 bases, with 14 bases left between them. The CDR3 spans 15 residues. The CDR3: CASTAGHLNTGELFF. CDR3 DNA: TGTGCCAGCACCGCCGGACATCTCAACACCGGGGAGCTGTTTTTT.

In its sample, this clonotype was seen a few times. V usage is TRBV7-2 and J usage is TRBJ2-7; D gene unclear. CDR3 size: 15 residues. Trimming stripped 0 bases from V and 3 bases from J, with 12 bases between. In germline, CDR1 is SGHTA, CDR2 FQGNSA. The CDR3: CASSLAANSLYEQYV. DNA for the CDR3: TGTGCCAGCAGCTTAGCAGCGAACTCGCTCTACGAGCAGTACGTC.

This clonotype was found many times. CDR3 DNA sequence: TGCAGTGCTAGAGATTCGGAGGGTCTTGGGACCCAGTACTTC. As protein: CSARDSEGLGTQYF. The genes are TRBV20-1 and TRBJ2-5; D possibly corresponds to TRBD2 (6 bases). This CDR3 region has 14 residues. The V gene's germline CDR1 is DFQATT and CDR2 SNEGSKA (reference sequence). Trimming stripped 0 bases from V and 7 bases from J, with 15 bases between.

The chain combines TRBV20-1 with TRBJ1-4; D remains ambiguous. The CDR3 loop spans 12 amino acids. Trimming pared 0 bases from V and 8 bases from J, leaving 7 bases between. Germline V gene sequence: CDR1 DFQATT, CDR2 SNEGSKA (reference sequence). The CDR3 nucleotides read TGCAGTGCTAGAGATCTCAGAGAAAAACTGTTTTTT. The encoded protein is CSARDLREKLFF.

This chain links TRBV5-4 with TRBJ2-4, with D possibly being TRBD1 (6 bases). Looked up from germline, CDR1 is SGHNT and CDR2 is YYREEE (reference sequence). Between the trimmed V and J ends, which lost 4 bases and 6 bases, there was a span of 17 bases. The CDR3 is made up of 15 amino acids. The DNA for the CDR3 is TGTGCCAGCAGCGAGGGACATCCCTCGGGAAACATTCAGTACTTC. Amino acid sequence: CASSEGHPSGNIQYF.

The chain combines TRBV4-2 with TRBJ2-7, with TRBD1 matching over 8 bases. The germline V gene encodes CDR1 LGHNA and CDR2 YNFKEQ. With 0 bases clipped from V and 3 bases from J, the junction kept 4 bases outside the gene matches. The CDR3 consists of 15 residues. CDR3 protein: CASSQDRQGNYEQYF. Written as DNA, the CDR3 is TGTGCCAGCAGCCAAGACAGACAGGGGAACTACGAGCAGTACTTC.

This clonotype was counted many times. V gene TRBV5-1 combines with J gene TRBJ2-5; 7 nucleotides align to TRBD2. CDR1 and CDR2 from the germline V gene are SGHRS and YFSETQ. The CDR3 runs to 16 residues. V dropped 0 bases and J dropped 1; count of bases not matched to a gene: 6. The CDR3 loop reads CASSLATGGFQETQYF. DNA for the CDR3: TGCGCCAGCAGCTTGGCGACGGGGGGATTCCAAGAGACCCAGTACTTC.

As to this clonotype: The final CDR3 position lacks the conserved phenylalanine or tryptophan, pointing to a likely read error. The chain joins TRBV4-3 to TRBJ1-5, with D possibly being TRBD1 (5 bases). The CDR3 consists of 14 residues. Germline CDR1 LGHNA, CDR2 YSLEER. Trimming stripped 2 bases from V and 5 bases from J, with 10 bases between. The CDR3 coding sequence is TGCGCCAGCAGCCAATTCGGAGGGGATCAGCCCCAGCATATT. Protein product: CASSQFGGDQPQHI.

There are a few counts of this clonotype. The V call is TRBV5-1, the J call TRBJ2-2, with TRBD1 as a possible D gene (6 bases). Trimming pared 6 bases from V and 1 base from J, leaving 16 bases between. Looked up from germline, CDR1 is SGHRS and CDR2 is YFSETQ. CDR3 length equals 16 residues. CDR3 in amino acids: CASTPPGTLNTGELFF. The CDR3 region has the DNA TGCGCCAGCACCCCTCCTGGGACACTGAACACCGGGGAGCTGTTTTTT.

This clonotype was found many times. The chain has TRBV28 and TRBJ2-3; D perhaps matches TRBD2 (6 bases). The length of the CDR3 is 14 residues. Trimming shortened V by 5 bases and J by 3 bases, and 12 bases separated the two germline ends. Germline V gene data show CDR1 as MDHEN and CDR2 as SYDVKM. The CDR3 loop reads CASSPGVTTDTQYF. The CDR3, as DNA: TGTGCCAGCAGTCCGGGGGTAACTACAGATACGCAGTATTTT.

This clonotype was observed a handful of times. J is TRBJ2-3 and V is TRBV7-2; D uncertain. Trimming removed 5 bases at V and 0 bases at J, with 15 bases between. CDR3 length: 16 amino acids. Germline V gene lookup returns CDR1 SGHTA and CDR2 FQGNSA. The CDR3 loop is CASSPVGTVSTDTQYF. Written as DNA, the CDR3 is TGTGCCAGCAGCCCGGTCGGTACTGTAAGCACAGATACGCAGTATTTT. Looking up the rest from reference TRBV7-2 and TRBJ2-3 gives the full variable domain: GAGVSQSPSNKVTEKGKDVELRCDPISGHTALYWYRQSLGQGLEFLIYFQGNSAPDKSGLPSDRFSAERTGGSVSTLTIQRTQQEDSAVYLCASSPVGTVSTDTQYFGPGTRLTVL.

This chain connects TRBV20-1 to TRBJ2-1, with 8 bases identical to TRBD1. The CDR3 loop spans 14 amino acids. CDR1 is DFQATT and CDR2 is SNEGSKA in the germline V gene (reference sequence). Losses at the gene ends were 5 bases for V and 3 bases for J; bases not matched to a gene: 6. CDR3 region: CSASGQEDYNEQFF. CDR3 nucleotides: TGCAGTGCTTCGGGACAGGAAGACTACAATGAGCAGTTCTTC.

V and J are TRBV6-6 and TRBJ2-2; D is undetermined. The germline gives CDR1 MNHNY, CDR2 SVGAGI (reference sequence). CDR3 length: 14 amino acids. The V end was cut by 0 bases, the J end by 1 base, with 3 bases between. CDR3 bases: TGTGCCAGCAGTTACTCCATGAACACCGGGGAGCTGTTTTTT. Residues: CASSYSMNTGELFF.

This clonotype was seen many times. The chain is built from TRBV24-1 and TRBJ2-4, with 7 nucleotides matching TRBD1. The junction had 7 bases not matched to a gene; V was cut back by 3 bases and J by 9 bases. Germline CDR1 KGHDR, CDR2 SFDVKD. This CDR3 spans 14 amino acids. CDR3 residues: CATSDARDSTIQYF. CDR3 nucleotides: TGTGCCACCAGTGATGCCCGGGACAGTACCATTCAGTACTTC.

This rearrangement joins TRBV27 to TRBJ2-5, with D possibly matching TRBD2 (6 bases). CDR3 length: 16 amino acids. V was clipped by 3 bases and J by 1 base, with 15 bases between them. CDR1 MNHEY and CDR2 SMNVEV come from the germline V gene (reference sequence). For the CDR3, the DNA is TGTGCCAGCAGTTTCATCGGGGCAGCGGGCCAAGAGACCCAGTACTTC. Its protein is CASSFIGAAGQETQYF.

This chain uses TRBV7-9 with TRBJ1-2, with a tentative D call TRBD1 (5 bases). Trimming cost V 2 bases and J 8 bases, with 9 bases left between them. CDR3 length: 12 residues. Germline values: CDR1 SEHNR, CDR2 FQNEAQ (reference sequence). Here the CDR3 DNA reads TGTGCCAGCAGCTTATGGGGCGGCGGCTACACCTTC. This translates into CASSLWGGGYTF.